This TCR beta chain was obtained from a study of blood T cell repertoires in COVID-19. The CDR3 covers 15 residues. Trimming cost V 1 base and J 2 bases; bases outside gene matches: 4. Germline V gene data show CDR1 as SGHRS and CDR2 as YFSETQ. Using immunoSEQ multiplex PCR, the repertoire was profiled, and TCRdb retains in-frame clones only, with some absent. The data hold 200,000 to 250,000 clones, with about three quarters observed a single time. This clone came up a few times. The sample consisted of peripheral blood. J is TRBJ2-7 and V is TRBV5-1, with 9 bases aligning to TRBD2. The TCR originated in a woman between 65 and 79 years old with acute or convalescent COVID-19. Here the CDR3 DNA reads TGCGCCAGCAGCTTGTTGCGGGAGGGGACCTACGAGCAGTACTTC. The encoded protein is CASSLLREGTYEQYF.